Below, 17 T cell receptor beta chains from the same sample are listed, as sequenced in a study of blood T cells in healthy people across ages. The authors ran a second PCR of about 6 to 11 cycles using a sample-barcoded 5' primer and a J-beta primer mix. Each CDR3 protein is one row after TCRdb ran MiXCR on the 5' RACE reads. The repertoire holds 870,000 or so distinct CDR3 sequences, with around 28% as singletons. Sequenced sample: blood. The receptors shown here come from a woman aged 80 or older in good health.

Regarding this clonotype: A junction end diverges from the germline sequence, so it may reflect a read error. This chain connects TRBV15 to TRBJ1-2, with D tentatively TRBD1 (6 bases). Germline CDR1 is LNHNV and CDR2 is YYDKDF (reference sequence). The length of the CDR3 is 14 residues. The CDR3 DNA reads TGTGCCGCCAGCAGGACAGACAGGAACTATGGCTACACCTTC. This codes for CAASRTDRNYGYTF. Combining the CDR3 with reference TRBV15 and TRBJ1-2 gives the whole variable domain DAMVIQNPRYQVTQFGKPVTLSCSQTLNHNVMYWYQQKSSQAPKLLFHYYDKDFNNEADTPDNFQSRRPNTSFCFLDIRSPGLGDTAMYLCAASRTDRNYGYTFGSGTRLTVV.

In its sample, this clonotype was seen many times. The V gene is TRBV25-1, the J gene TRBJ2-5, with a tentative D call TRBD1 (7 bases). Germline V gene sequence: CDR1 MGHDK, CDR2 SYGVNS. The CDR3 covers 15 residues. Trimming removed 5 bases from V and 2 bases from J, with 15 bases in between. CDR3: CASSKLGGQQETQYF. CDR3 bases: TGTGCCAGCAGTAAACTCGGGGGACAGCAAGAGACCCAGTACTTC.

The gene calls are TRBV11-2 and TRBJ2-2; 8 bases fit TRBD2. Germline V gene data show CDR1 as SGHAT and CDR2 as FQNNGV. V dropped 3 bases and J dropped 6; count of bases not matched to a gene: 6. The CDR3 runs 15 residues. The CDR3 nucleotides read TGTGCCAGCAGCTTCGGGGGGGGATTCTCCGGGGAGCTGTTTTTT. This translates into CASSFGGGFSGELFF.

This clonotype was counted between two and nine times. The chain is built from TRBV5-1 and TRBJ2-3; D possibly corresponds to TRBD1 (6 bases). V was cut by 0 bases and J by 4 bases, with 12 bases left in between. The CDR3 runs 15 residues. Germline V gene sequence: CDR1 SGHRS, CDR2 YFSETQ. As DNA, the CDR3 is TGCGCCAGCAGCTTGGGTGCAGGGGTAGCAGATACGCAGTATTTT. Protein product: CASSLGAGVADTQYF.

This rearrangement joins TRBV4-1 to TRBJ2-5; weak D call: TRBD2 (6 bases). Per germline, CDR1 MGHRA and CDR2 YSYEKL. Trimming cost V 4 bases and J 2 bases, with 14 bases left between them. The length of the CDR3 is 15 residues. The CDR3, as DNA: TGCGCCAGCAGCCGTGAGGGAGGCAGGCAAGAGACCCAGTACTTC. Encoded protein: CASSREGGRQETQYF.

The chain recombines TRBV29-1 with TRBJ1-2, with no clear D. The V gene's germline CDR1 is SQVTM and CDR2 ANQGSEA. Trimming removed 1 base at V and 0 bases at J, with 9 bases between. This CDR3 has 14 residues. Here the CDR3 DNA reads TGCAGCGTTGAAGCCGGGGATTCTAACTATGGCTACACCTTC. Translated, it gives CSVEAGDSNYGYTF.

This clonotype was seen a handful of times. V gene TRBV6-2 or TRBV6-3 combines with J gene TRBJ1-2; 7 positions match TRBD1. Germline V gene lookup returns CDR1 MNHEY and CDR2 SVGEGT. J lost 6 bases, V lost 5 bases, and 6 bases had no gene match. The CDR3 is 13 amino acids. CDR3 amino acids: CASSDDRVDGYTF. The CDR3 coding sequence is TGTGCCAGCAGTGATGACAGGGTGGATGGCTACACCTTC.

With regard to this clonotype: A much larger clone differs from this one at a single base, so this may be a read error. The V call is TRBV7-2, the J call TRBJ2-5, with D possibly TRBD2 on 6 matching bases. The CDR3 covers 16 residues. Germline values: CDR1 SGHTA, CDR2 FQGNSA. This CDR3 reads CAGSFGLSSAAETQYF. CDR3 nucleotides: TGTGCCGGCAGCTTCGGACTATCTAGCGCGGCCGAGACCCAGTACTTC.

This rearrangement joins TRBV5-5 to TRBJ1-5; 9 positions match TRBD1. The length of the CDR3 is 16 residues. V was pared by 4 bases and J by 6 bases, with 11 bases of the junction left unmatched. The germline V gene has CDR1 SGHKS and CDR2 YYEKEE (reference sequence). CDR3 DNA sequence: TGTGCCAGCAGCGGAACCGGGACAGGGATTAGTCAGCCCCAGCATTTT. Its translation: CASSGTGTGISQPQHF. Supplemented by reference TRBV5-5 and TRBJ1-5, the full variable domain reads DAGVTQSPTHLIKTRGQQVTLRCSPISGHKSVSWYQQVLGQGPQFIFQYYEKEERGRGNFPDRFSARQFPNYSSELNVNALLLGDSALYLCASSGTGTGISQPQHFGDGTRLSIL.

On this clonotype itself: One junction end disagrees with the germline gene, perhaps due to a read error. The chain combines TRBV6-2 or TRBV6-3 with TRBJ1-4, with 10 bases matching TRBD1. Germline assignment: CDR1 MNHEY and CDR2 SVGEGT. The CDR3 covers 19 residues. The CDR3 is CASSYSERGTGAKNEKRFF. Written as DNA, the CDR3 is TGTGCCAGCAGTTACTCAGAACGCGGGACAGGGGCGAAAAATGAAAAACGGTTTTTT.

The rearrangement uses TRBV6-5 and TRBJ1-4; D gene uncertain. The germline V and J ends were trimmed by 2 bases and 11 bases, with 12 bases remaining between them. The germline V gene has CDR1 MNHEY and CDR2 SVGAGI. The CDR3 is 13 amino acids. CDR3 protein: CASSYSVLGKLFF. The CDR3 DNA reads TGTGCCAGCAGTTACAGCGTTCTGGGGAAACTGTTTTTT.

The chain employs TRBV29-1 and TRBJ2-5; D may be TRBD1 (5 bases). The CDR3 consists of 14 residues. Germline CDR1 and CDR2: SQVTM and ANQGSEA. V lost 5 bases to trimming and J lost 7 bases, with 20 bases between them. The CDR3 sequence: CSVRSRSPQGTQYF. The CDR3 region has the DNA TGCAGCGTTCGGTCCCGAAGCCCCCAGGGGACCCAGTACTTC.

This clonotype was observed many times. The J gene is TRBJ1-2, the V gene TRBV7-6; 8 bases align to TRBD1. The germline V gene has CDR1 SGHVS and CDR2 FNYEAQ. J was trimmed by 8 bases and V by 4 bases; bases with no gene match: 6. CDR3 length: 13 residues. The CDR3 nucleotides are TGTGCCAGCAGCTCGGACAGGGCGGTGGGCTACACCTTC. This encodes CASSSDRAVGYTF. The full variable domain, completed using reference TRBV7-6 and TRBJ1-2, is GAGVSQSPRYKVTKRGQDVALRCDPISGHVSLYWYRQALGQGPEFLTYFNYEAQQDKSGLPNDRFSAERPEGSISTLTIQRTEQRDSAMYRCASSSDRAVGYTFGSGTRLTVV.

The gene calls are TRBV4-1 and TRBJ2-3; tentatively, D is TRBD2 (5 bases). This CDR3 has 15 residues. In germline, CDR1 is MGHRA, CDR2 YSYEKL. V was shortened by 1 base and J by 3 bases, with 11 bases between the two germline ends. The CDR3 DNA reads as TGCGCCAGCAGCCAAGTCCTAGCACTGACAGATACGCAGTATTTT. It yields the protein CASSQVLALTDTQYF.

The V call is TRBV6-1, the J call TRBJ2-5; no clear D. TRBJ2-7 matches the DNA end more closely, so the J call is doubtful. The germline gives CDR1 MNHNS, CDR2 SASEGT. The CDR3 length is 16 residues. CDR3 residues: CASSEASYGQACEQYF. In DNA, the CDR3 is TGTGCCAGCAGTGAAGCAAGCTATGGGCAGGCCTGCGAGCAGTACTTC.

The V call is TRBV7-3, the J call TRBJ2-1; 14 bases line up with TRBD2. Germline CDR1 SGHTA, CDR2 FQGTGA. The V and J ends lost 4 bases and 5 bases, in that order; junction bases with no gene match: 4. The CDR3 sequence is 16 residues long. The CDR3 DNA reads as TGTGCCAGCAGCTCCCGGGGACTAGCGGGAGACAATGAGCAGTTCTTC. Amino acids: CASSSRGLAGDNEQFF.

The genes are TRBV6-1 and TRBJ2-3, with D possibly called TRBD1 or TRBD2 (5 bases each). CDR3 length: 14 amino acids. Trimming left V 2 bases short and J 4 bases short, with 10 bases between. Germline CDR1 and CDR2: MNHNS and SASEGT. CDR3 in DNA: TGTGCCAGCAGTGAACGAGGGGCCCCAGATACGCAGTATTTT. The encoded protein is CASSERGAPDTQYF.